This T cell receptor (beta chain) was identified during a study of blood T cell repertoires in COVID-19 (dated by TCRdb to about 2020). In terms of the full investigation: Collaborator samples came from the United States, Italy and Spain and covered acute and convalescent phases of COVID-19. Deeply sampled blood TCRbeta repertoires from subjects exposed to, actively infected with, or recovered from COVID-19 were included in the dataset. The material from the prospective study consisted of cDNA or gDNA derived from T cells, B-cell-depleted T cells, or PBMCs. HLA class I and class II types, where available, came from metadata supplied by the sample provider rather than from assay-based typing. Samples were obtained from the ongoing ImmuneRACE study (first 160 participants) and from about 1,300 subjects provided by 6 global collaborators. The repertoires were released in a freely available public database meant as a resource for research on the immune response to SARS-CoV-2. Sample metadata almost always included a de-identified subject ID, COVID-19 status, age in years and sex. General conclusions and limits of the study: How much clinical and demographic metadata was included differed by source and by participant, and the metadata was provided uncurated.

In the case of this clone: The specificity of this receptor is unknown. It has no much larger one-base neighbor in the sample; base qualities were not kept.

TCRbeta CDR3 regions were amplified from genomic DNA using the immunoSEQ Assay, a bias-controlled multiplex PCR. The study's processing was this. Within the assay, amplification of reference gene primers was used to estimate how many nucleated cells each sample contained. To quantify the absolute abundance of each unique TCRbeta CDR3 rearrangement, sequence reads were collapsed and filtered. For each sample, productive Simpson clonality was calculated by taking the square root of Simpson's diversity index across productive rearrangements. As stored in TCRdb, this immuneACCESS dataset retains in-frame rearrangements with V and J assigned. A fraction of the clones does not appear; measured against another copy, unresolved V genes explain less than half of the discrepancy, and the remainder lacks a known reason. D and trimming were read from the DNA, whereas the V and J calls and clone size are those reported in that table. The sample profile shows approximately 300,000 clones; roughly 86% of them were found once. Just under 9.5% of the sample is taken by the ten largest.

From V the trimming removes 3 bases and from J it removes 4 bases, while the gene matches leave 10 bases of the junction unaccounted for. CDR1 and CDR2 are read off the germline V gene as SGHDT and YYEEEE. The CDR3 holds 17 amino acids from the cysteine to the phenylalanine. Left in the record is the CDR3 DNA by itself, 51 bases read in frame from the first base. Participants in the prospective study were enrolled through a virtual design, were aged roughly 18 to 100 years, and lived in 24 United States geographic areas. To assign participants to cohorts, the prospective study relied on clinical history that participants themselves reported in a screening survey and a study questionnaire. For ImmuneRACE Cohort 3, a participant was defined as recovered based on two consecutive negative NP/OP PCR tests, clearance by a healthcare professional, or resolution of symptoms. In the prospective study, whole blood, serum and a nasopharyngeal or oropharyngeal swab were collected from each participant by mobile phlebotomists. Over a roughly two-month period, participants in the prospective study had the option of providing additional blood draws and questionnaires. Blood samples from the prospective study were shipped frozen or at room temperature prior to DNA extraction.

Recombination joined TRBV5-6 with TRBJ2-1, with 10 junctional bases fitting TRBD1. The sequenced material came from PBMCs or T cells enriched from blood (not recorded which). The sequence was collected from a woman between 25 and 40 years old who had recovered from COVID-19. DNA sequence: TGTGCCAGCAGCTCGAATCCGGGACAGGGGTATTACAATGAGCAGTTCTTC. This codes for CASSSNPGQGYYNEQFF.